Listed below are T cell receptor beta chains from one sample, sequenced in a study of blood T cell repertoires in COVID-19. The data were produced by immunoSEQ multiplex PCR, yet TCRdb's version contains in-frame clones alone and is incomplete. The sample has 350,000 or so clones; around nine tenths are singletons. Material for sequencing was PBMCs or T cells enriched from blood (not recorded which). These receptors were collected from a woman in her thirties who had been exposed to COVID-19. Each CDR3 is given with its conserved first and last residue. Each record gives: clone size, V gene, J gene, D gene, CDR3 protein, CDR3 DNA. D genes are given only for firm matches. Clone size appears in some rows only: once, few, many, or a class for an expanded clone.

>-|TRBV27|TRBJ2-7|-
CASSSRRSYEQYF
TGTGCCAGCAGTTCCCGCCGGTCCTACGAGCAGTACTTC
>-|TRBV6-5|TRBJ1-1|-
CASHRVGGTEAFF
TGTGCCAGCCACAGGGTAGGGGGCACTGAAGCTTTCTTT
>once|TRBV6-5|TRBJ2-1|TRBD2
CASSYSPSGTLNEQFF
TGTGCCAGCAGTTACTCCCCTAGCGGGACCCTCAATGAGCAGTTCTTC
>-|TRBV27|TRBJ2-7|-
CASQKQPLAYYEQYF
TGTGCCAGCCAGAAACAGCCACTCGCTTACTACGAGCAGTACTTC
>-|TRBV7-9|TRBJ1-4|TRBD1
CASGDSYNEKLFF
TGTGCCAGCGGGGACAGCTATAATGAAAAACTGTTTTTT
>once|TRBV11-3|TRBJ2-7|-
CASSLDYYEQYF
TGTGCCAGCAGCTTAGACTACTACGAGCAGTACTTC
>-|TRBV24-1|TRBJ2-4|-
CATSAGGSKNIQYF
TGTGCCACCAGTGCAGGGGGGTCCAAAAACATTCAGTACTTC
>-|TRBV5-1|TRBJ2-3|TRBD2
CASSLDTSGSADTQYF
TGCGCCAGCAGCTTGGATACTAGCGGGAGCGCAGATACGCAGTATTTT
>-|TRBV30|TRBJ2-3|TRBD2
CAWSPGLAGTDTQYF
TGTGCCTGGAGTCCGGGACTAGCGGGCACAGATACGCAGTATTTT
>-|TRBV6-2/TRBV6-3|TRBJ2-5|-
CASSYSASEWGISAQYF
TGTGCCAGCAGTTACTCGGCTAGCGAATGGGGTATATCGGCCCAGTACTTC
>-|TRBV7-8|TRBJ2-2|-
CASSPLGQGNTGELFF
TGTGCCAGCAGCCCTTTGGGGCAGGGGAACACCGGGGAGCTGTTTTTT
>-|TRBV10-3|TRBJ2-7|-
CAIGSDRSYEQYF
TGTGCCATCGGAAGCGACAGGTCTTACGAGCAGTACTTC
>few|TRBV12-5|TRBJ1-2|TRBD1
CASGPGQGAQGYTF
TGTGCTAGTGGACCGGGACAGGGGGCGCAAGGCTACACCTTC
>-|TRBV5-1|TRBJ2-1|TRBD2
CASSLAGLAGGVEQFF
TGCGCCAGCAGCTTGGCTGGGCTAGCGGGAGGGGTTGAGCAGTTCTTC
>-|TRBV29-1|TRBJ2-1|-
CSVGVQRTSVQFF
TGCAGCGTTGGCGTACAGCGGACGAGCGTCCAGTTCTTC
>-|TRBV7-7|TRBJ1-3|-
CASSSGFSGNTIYF
TGTGCCAGCAGCTCAGGGTTCTCTGGAAACACCATATATTTT
>-|TRBV23-1|TRBJ2-7|-
CASSLWGLSYEQYF
TGCGCCAGCAGCCTATGGGGACTCTCCTACGAGCAGTACTTC
>-|TRBV13|TRBJ1-2|TRBD1
CASSLAPTGGIIYGYTF
TGTGCCAGCAGCTTAGCCCCAACAGGGGGAATAATCTATGGCTACACCTTC
>-|TRBV19|TRBJ2-2|TRBD2
CASSPWGIAGNTGELFF
TGTGCCAGTAGTCCTTGGGGGATAGCGGGAAACACCGGGGAGCTGTTTTTT
>-|TRBV3-1/TRBV3-2|TRBJ2-3|-
CASSQDGLARDTQYF
TGTGCCAGCAGCCAAGATGGCCTAGCTAGGGATACGCAGTATTTT
>once|TRBV28|TRBJ2-1|-
CASSLFPSDSYNEQFF
TGTGCCAGCAGTTTATTCCCTAGCGATTCCTACAATGAGCAGTTCTTC
>-|TRBV28|TRBJ2-5|-
CASRTHGGEETQYF
TGTGCCAGCAGGACCCATGGAGGGGAAGAGACCCAGTACTTC
>-|TRBV7-9|TRBJ2-7|TRBD2
CASSPPDSDTSGSLYEQYF
TGTGCCAGCAGCCCCCCCGACAGCGATACTAGCGGGAGTCTTTACGAGCAGTACTTC
>-|TRBV9|TRBJ1-1|TRBD1
CASSVDPGTGGFAEAFF
TGTGCCAGCAGCGTGGACCCCGGGACAGGGGGCTTCGCTGAAGCTTTCTTT
>-|TRBV3-1/TRBV3-2|TRBJ2-1|-
CASSQAGGDNEQFF
TGTGCCAGCAGCCAAGCAGGAGGGGACAATGAGCAGTTCTTC
>-|TRBV28|TRBJ2-4|-
CASSLVASWLAIQYF
TGTGCCAGCAGTTTGGTGGCTAGCTGGTTGGCCATTCAGTACTTC
>-|TRBV7-7|TRBJ2-7|-
CASSPIQGTYEQYF
TGTGCTAGCAGCCCCATACAGGGAACCTACGAGCAGTACTTC
>-|TRBV21-1|TRBJ2-1|-
CASSKGGESYNEQFF
TGTGCCAGCAGCAAAGGGGGGGAGTCCTACAATGAGCAGTTCTTC
>-|TRBV27|TRBJ2-7|-
CASSLSDNYEQYF
TGTGCCAGCAGTTTATCGGACAACTACGAGCAGTACTTC
>once|TRBV7-2|TRBJ1-1|-
CASSLGQANTEAFF
TGTGCCAGCAGCTTAGGACAGGCAAACACTGAAGCTTTCTTT
>once|TRBV5-4|TRBJ2-7|TRBD2
CASSLAGGRANEQYF
TGTGCCAGCAGCTTGGCCGGGGGGAGGGCTAACGAGCAGTACTTC
>-|TRBV10-1|TRBJ2-1|-
CASSESSPGRNNEQFF
TGCGCCAGCAGTGAGTCGTCCCCGGGGAGAAACAATGAGCAGTTCTTC